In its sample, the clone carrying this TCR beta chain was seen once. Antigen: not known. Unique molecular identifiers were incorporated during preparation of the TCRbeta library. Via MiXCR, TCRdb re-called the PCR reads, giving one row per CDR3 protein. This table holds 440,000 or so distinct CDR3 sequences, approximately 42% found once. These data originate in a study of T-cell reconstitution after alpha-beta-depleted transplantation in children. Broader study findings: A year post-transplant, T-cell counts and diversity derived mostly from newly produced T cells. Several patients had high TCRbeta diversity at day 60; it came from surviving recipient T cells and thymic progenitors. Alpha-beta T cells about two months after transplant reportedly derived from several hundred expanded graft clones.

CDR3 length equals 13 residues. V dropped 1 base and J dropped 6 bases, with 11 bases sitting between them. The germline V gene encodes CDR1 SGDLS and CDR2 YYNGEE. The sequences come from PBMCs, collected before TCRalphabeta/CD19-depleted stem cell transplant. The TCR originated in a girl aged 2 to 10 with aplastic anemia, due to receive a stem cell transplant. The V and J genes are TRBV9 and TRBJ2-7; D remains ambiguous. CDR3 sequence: CASSVSAPSEQYF. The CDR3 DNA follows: TGTGCCAGCAGCGTAAGCGCCCCCTCCGAGCAGTACTTC.